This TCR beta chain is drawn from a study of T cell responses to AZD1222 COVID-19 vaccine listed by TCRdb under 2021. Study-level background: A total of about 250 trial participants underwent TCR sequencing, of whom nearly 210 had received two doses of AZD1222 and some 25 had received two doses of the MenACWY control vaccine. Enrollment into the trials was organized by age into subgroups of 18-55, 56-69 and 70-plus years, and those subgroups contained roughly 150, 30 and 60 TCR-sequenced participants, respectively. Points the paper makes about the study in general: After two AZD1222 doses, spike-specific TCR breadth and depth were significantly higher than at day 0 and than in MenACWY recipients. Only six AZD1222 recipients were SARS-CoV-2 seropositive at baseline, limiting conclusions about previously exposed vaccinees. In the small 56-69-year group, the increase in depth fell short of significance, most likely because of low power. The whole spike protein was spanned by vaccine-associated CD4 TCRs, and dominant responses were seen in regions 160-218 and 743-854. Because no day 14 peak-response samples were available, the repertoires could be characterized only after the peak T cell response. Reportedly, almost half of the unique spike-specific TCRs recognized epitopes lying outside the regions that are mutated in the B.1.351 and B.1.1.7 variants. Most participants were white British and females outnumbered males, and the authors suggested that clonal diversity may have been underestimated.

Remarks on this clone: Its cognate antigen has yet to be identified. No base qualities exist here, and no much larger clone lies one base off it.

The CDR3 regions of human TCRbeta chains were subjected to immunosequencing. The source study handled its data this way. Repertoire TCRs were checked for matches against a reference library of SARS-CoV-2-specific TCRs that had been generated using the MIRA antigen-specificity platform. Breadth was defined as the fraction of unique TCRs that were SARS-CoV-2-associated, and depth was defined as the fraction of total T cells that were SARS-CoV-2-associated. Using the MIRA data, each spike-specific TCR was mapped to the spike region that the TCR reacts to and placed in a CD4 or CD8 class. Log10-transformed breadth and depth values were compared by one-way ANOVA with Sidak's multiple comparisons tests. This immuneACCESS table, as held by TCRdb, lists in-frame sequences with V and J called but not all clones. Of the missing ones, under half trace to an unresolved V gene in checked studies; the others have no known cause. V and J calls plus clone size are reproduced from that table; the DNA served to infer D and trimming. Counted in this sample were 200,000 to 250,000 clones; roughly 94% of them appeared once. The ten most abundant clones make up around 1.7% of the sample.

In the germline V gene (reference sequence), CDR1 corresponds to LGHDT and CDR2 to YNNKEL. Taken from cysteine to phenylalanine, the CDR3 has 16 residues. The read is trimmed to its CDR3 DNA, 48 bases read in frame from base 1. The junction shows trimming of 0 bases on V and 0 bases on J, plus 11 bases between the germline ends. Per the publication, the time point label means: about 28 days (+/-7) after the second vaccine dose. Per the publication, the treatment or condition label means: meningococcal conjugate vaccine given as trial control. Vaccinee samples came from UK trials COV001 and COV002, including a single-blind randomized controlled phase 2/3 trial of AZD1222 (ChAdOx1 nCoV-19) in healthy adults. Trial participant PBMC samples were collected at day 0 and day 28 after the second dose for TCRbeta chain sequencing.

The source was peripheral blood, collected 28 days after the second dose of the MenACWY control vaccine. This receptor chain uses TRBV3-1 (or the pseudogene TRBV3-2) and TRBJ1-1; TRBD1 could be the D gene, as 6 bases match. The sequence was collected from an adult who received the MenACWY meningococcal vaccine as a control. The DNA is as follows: TGTGCCAGCAGCCAAGATCTTGGACAGTTGAACACTGAAGCTTTCTTT. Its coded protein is CASSQDLGQLNTEAFF.